These 8 T cell receptor beta chains were all obtained from the same sample, sequenced in a study of T cell changes during pregnancy in multiple sclerosis (dated by TCRdb to between 2019 and 2020). The library was obtained by the immunoSEQ multiplex PCR assay. The source is immuneACCESS, and TCRdb retained only in-frame sequences with V and J called. Part of the clones is not carried over; for the studies checked, unresolved V genes explain less than half of this, and the remainder is unexplained. This sample comprises approximately 79,000 clones, approximately 90% of them detected only once. The top ten hold approximately 0.2% of the sample. Sequencing was performed on CD4+ T cells from peripheral blood mononuclear cells, taken before pregnancy. Receptors originate from a female donor with multiple sclerosis, enrolled in a pregnancy study.

The chain recombines TRBV19 with TRBJ1-5; D is unclear. The germline CDR1 and CDR2 sequences are LNHDA and SQIVND (reference sequence). Trimming removed 6 bases from V and 4 bases from J, with 7 bases in between. There are 12 residues in the CDR3. The CDR3 region is CASSPQNQPQHF. In DNA, the CDR3 is TGTGCCAGTAGCCCCCAGAATCAGCCCCAGCATTTT.

This clone was counted once. This chain joins TRBV25-1 and TRBJ2-1; 8 bases are a match to TRBD1. CDR3 length: 16 residues. The V segment lost 3 bases and the J segment 0 bases; nucleotides outside the gene matches: 4. Germline-derived CDR1 and CDR2 are MGHDK and SYGVNS. The CDR3 region has the DNA TGTGCCAGCAGTGATTTCGACAGGGGCTCCTACAATGAGCAGTTCTTC. Encoded protein: CASSDFDRGSYNEQFF.

The chain carries TRBV6-1 and TRBJ1-6; TRBD1 might be the D (5 bases). Germline lookup yields CDR1 MNHNS and CDR2 SASEGT. There are 15 residues in the CDR3. Trimming removed 10 bases at V and 5 bases at J, with 18 bases between. The CDR3 DNA is TGTGCCACCCATGAGATCAGGGTGAATAATTCACCCCTCCACTTT. This sequence encodes CATHEIRVNNSPLHF.

The chain combines TRBV5-1 with TRBJ2-7, with TRBD2 matching over 7 bases. This CDR3 has 13 amino acids. V trimming: 2 bases; J trimming: 4 bases; junction bases outside the gene matches: 3. Germline V CDR1 and CDR2: SGHRS, YFSETQ. The CDR3 coding sequence is TGCGCCAGCAGCTTCCTAGCGGAATACGAGCAGTACTTC. Its translation is CASSFLAEYEQYF.

The genes are TRBV19 and TRBJ1-1; perhaps TRBD1 as D (5 bases). V was trimmed by 6 bases and J by 4 bases, leaving 24 bases between them. Germline values: CDR1 LNHDA, CDR2 SQIVND (reference sequence). CDR3 length: 17 residues. CDR3 DNA sequence: TGTGCCAGTAGAAACCGTCCCGGGGGGGAAGAGGGCACTGAAGCTTTCTTT. It encodes CASRNRPGGEEGTEAFF.

This sequence joins TRBV10-1 and TRBJ2-5, with TRBD1 identical over 7 bases. Looked up from germline, CDR1 is WNHNN and CDR2 is SYGVQD (reference sequence). The CDR3 sequence is 17 residues long. Germline trimming cut 4 bases from V and 2 bases from J; bases unmatched to any gene: 13. The CDR3 spells CASSVPLVWDRQETQYF. The DNA for the CDR3 is TGCGCCAGCAGTGTCCCTCTGGTTTGGGACAGACAAGAGACCCAGTACTTC.

V and J are TRBV19 and TRBJ1-5; a possible D gene is TRBD1 (5 bases). CDR1 is LNHDA and CDR2 is SQIVND in the germline V gene (reference sequence). The V end lost 8 bases, the J end lost 5 bases, and 13 bases lay between the germline ends. The CDR3 contains 13 residues. The CDR3 coding sequence is TGTGCCAGTCGAGGGACTGATCATCAGCCCCAGCATTTT. Translating gives CASRGTDHQPQHF.

The V call is TRBV5-4, the J call TRBJ2-5; 12 positions agree with TRBD2. V shed 2 bases, J shed 1 base, and the junction held 3 bases outside the gene matches. Germline-derived CDR1 and CDR2 are SGHNT and YYREEE (reference sequence). The CDR3 sequence is 16 residues long. CDR3 nucleotides: TGTGCCAGCAGCTTCGGGACTAGCGGGCTCCAAGAGACCCAGTACTTC. Its protein product is CASSFGTSGLQETQYF.